These 22 T cell receptor beta chains were all obtained from the same sample, sequenced in a study of shared clonotypes between healthy human individuals. Clones were sequenced by immunoSEQ multiplex PCR, and TCRdb holds only the in-frame ones, with some missing. The sample holds fewer than 800,000 clones, about 91% seen once. Naive CD8 cells were CD45RO-negative, positively selected for CCR7, excluding terminally differentiated effector memory CD45RA+ cells. Specimen: naive CD8+ T cells sorted from blood. These receptor sequences come from a man younger than 40 in good health.

The chain joins TRBV4-3 to TRBJ2-1; D is ambiguous. V dropped 0 bases and J dropped 8 bases, with 5 bases sitting between them. CDR3 length: 12 residues. Germline CDR1 reads LGHNA; CDR2 reads YSLEER. CDR3 amino acids: CASSQDRHEQFF. Here the CDR3 DNA reads TGCGCCAGCAGCCAAGATCGTCATGAGCAGTTCTTC.

The chain has TRBV19 and TRBJ1-2, with a tentative D call TRBD1 (6 bases). Trimming shortened V by 2 bases and J by 4 bases, and 14 bases separated the two germline ends. This CDR3 region has 15 residues. Germline-derived CDR1 and CDR2 are LNHDA and SQIVND (reference sequence). CDR3 residues: CASSITGMGRYGYTF. The CDR3 DNA reads TGTGCCAGTAGTATAACAGGGATGGGCCGCTATGGCTACACCTTC.

Comments on this clone: Other DNA sequences from this sample encode an identical CDR3 as well. The CDR3 protein is CASSGDSYEQYF. CDR3 DNA sequence: TGTGCCAGCAGTGGTGACTCCTACGAGCAGTACTTC. This chain joins TRBV28 and TRBJ2-7; D gene uncertain. V shed 5 bases and J shed 0 bases, with 5 bases lying between them. The CDR3 has 12 residues. Germline lookup yields CDR1 MDHEN and CDR2 SYDVKM.

The rearrangement links TRBV11-2 to TRBJ1-1, with 9 nucleotides matching TRBD1. V trimming: 5 bases; J trimming: 6 bases; junction bases outside the gene matches: 7. The CDR3 covers 14 residues. Germline CDR1 is SGHAT and CDR2 is FQNNGV. CDR3 nucleotide sequence: TGTGCCAGCAGCGAAGGACAGGGGCCCGCTGAAGCTTTCTTT. It specifies CASSEGQGPAEAFF.

CDR3 loop: CASSVLLRAGGTSSYNEQFF. CDR3 nucleotide sequence: TGTGCCAGCAGCGTACTTCTCCGGGCGGGAGGGACCAGCTCCTACAATGAGCAGTTCTTC. The chain employs TRBV9 and TRBJ2-1; 9 bases fit TRBD2. V shed 1 base and J 0 bases; nucleotides not matched to a gene: 14. From germline, CDR1 is SGDLS and CDR2 YYNGEE. This CDR3 spans 20 amino acids.

DNA of the CDR3: TGTGCCAGCAGTGAAGCGAGGACAGTCCAAGAGACCCAGTACTTC. Its protein is CASSEARTVQETQYF. The chain couples TRBV6-1 to TRBJ2-5; possibly TRBD1 for D (6 bases). V lost 0 bases and J lost 1, with 9 bases in between. Germline CDR1 and CDR2: MNHNS and SASEGT. This CDR3 has 15 amino acids.

V is TRBV15 and J is TRBJ2-7; D is unclear. Germline loops: CDR1 LNHNV, CDR2 YYDKDF (reference sequence). Trimming took off 3 bases at V and 6 bases at J, with 12 bases between the two ends. CDR3 length equals 13 residues. In nucleotides, the CDR3 is TGTGCCACCAGCAGGCTCCCTAAGCGCGAGCAGTACTTC. Residues: CATSRLPKREQYF.

The chain carries TRBV5-4 and TRBJ2-3; 9 nucleotides align to TRBD2. CDR3 length equals 15 residues. V trimming: 1 base; J trimming: 2 bases; junction bases outside the gene matches: 2. The germline gives CDR1 SGHNT, CDR2 YYREEE (reference sequence). CDR3 protein: CASSLRLADTDTQYF. CDR3 nucleotide sequence: TGTGCCAGCAGCTTGCGACTAGCGGACACAGATACGCAGTATTTT.

The rearrangement links TRBV6-1 to TRBJ2-3, with 7 nucleotides matching TRBD2. Germline lookup yields CDR1 MNHNS and CDR2 SASEGT. V shed 10 bases and J 1 base; nucleotides not matched to a gene: 8. CDR3 length: 14 residues. The CDR3 here is CATGAGSGTDTQYF. As DNA, the CDR3 is TGTGCCACCGGAGCGGGAAGTGGCACAGATACGCAGTATTTT.

This clone showed up just once. The genes are TRBV14 and TRBJ2-1, with 8 nucleotides matching TRBD2. Germline values: CDR1 SGHDN, CDR2 FVKESK. Trimming cost V 10 bases and J 8 bases; bases outside gene matches: 19. This CDR3 spans 16 amino acids. The CDR3: CATTALSGGLFDEQFF. CDR3 DNA sequence: TGTGCCACCACAGCCTTATCGGGAGGGCTATTCGATGAGCAGTTCTTC. Together with reference TRBV14 and TRBJ2-1, the CDR3 gives the full variable domain: EAGVTQFPSHSVIEKGQTVTLRCDPISGHDNLYWYRRVMGKEIKFLLHFVKESKQDESGMPNNRFLAERTGGTYSTLKVQPAELEDSGVYFCATTALSGGLFDEQFFGPGTRLTVL.

The gene calls are TRBV5-6 and TRBJ1-1; TRBD1 might be the D (5 bases). Germline V gives CDR1 SGHDT, CDR2 YYEEEE. V lost 0 bases, J lost 4 bases, and 10 bases lay in between. The CDR3 consists of 14 residues. Written as DNA, the CDR3 is TGTGCCAGCAGCTTGGAAGGGGATCTCACTGAAGCTTTCTTT. Translation gives CASSLEGDLTEAFF.

The table lists this clone with a few counts. This chain links TRBV7-9 with TRBJ1-1; no definite D call. The CDR3 totals 11 residues. In germline, CDR1 is SEHNR, CDR2 FQNEAQ (reference sequence). V lost 5 bases, J lost 5 bases, and 6 bases lay in between. The DNA of the CDR3 is TGTGCCAGCAGCCGAGTGACTGAAGCTTTCTTT. Amino acids: CASSRVTEAFF.

The rearrangement joins TRBV27 to TRBJ2-7; 9 bases match TRBD2. J was trimmed by 5 bases and V by 5 bases; bases with no gene match: 7. Germline V gene lookup returns CDR1 MNHEY and CDR2 SMNVEV (reference sequence). The CDR3 spans 14 residues. The CDR3 DNA follows: TGTGCCAGCAGTATAGCGGGAGCGGGGAACGAGCAGTACTTC. It is translated as CASSIAGAGNEQYF.

The rearrangement links TRBV7-6 to TRBJ2-7, with D possibly matching TRBD2 (6 bases). V dropped 5 bases and J dropped 3 bases, with 14 bases sitting between them. This CDR3 comprises 14 residues. Germline V gene sequence: CDR1 SGHVS, CDR2 FNYEAQ. The CDR3 reads CASSPQGGVYEQYF. The CDR3 DNA is TGTGCCAGCAGCCCCCAAGGCGGGGTCTACGAGCAGTACTTC. Using reference TRBV7-6 and TRBJ2-7 for the parts outside the CDR3, the full variable domain is GAGVSQSPRYKVTKRGQDVALRCDPISGHVSLYWYRQALGQGPEFLTYFNYEAQQDKSGLPNDRFSAERPEGSISTLTIQRTEQRDSAMYRCASSPQGGVYEQYFGPGTRLTVT.

V is TRBV4-3 and J is TRBJ2-3; 9 bases are shared with TRBD2. J was trimmed by 0 bases and V by 0 bases; bases with no gene match: 16. The CDR3 is 21 residues long. Per germline, CDR1 LGHNA and CDR2 YSLEER. The CDR3 loop reads CASSQDLGWASGTRSTDTQYF. The CDR3 DNA reads TGCGCCAGCAGCCAAGATTTGGGATGGGCTAGCGGGACTAGGAGCACAGATACGCAGTATTTT.

The chain joins TRBV9 to TRBJ1-1; possibly TRBD1 for D (5 bases). Per the germline V gene, CDR1 is SGDLS and CDR2 is YYNGEE. CDR3 size: 12 residues. V was shortened by 3 bases and J by 7 bases, with 10 bases between the two germline ends. DNA of the CDR3: TGTGCCAGCAGCGCATTGGGGCTTGAAGCTTTCTTT. The encoded protein is CASSALGLEAFF.

The J gene is TRBJ2-1, the V gene TRBV27; the D gene is possibly TRBD1 (6 bases). Trimming removed 5 bases from V and 0 bases from J, with 11 bases in between. Per the germline V gene, CDR1 is MNHEY and CDR2 is SMNVEV (reference sequence). This CDR3 has 15 amino acids. The CDR3 sequence is CASSQRGSSYNEQFF. The DNA of the CDR3 is TGTGCCAGCAGTCAGAGGGGGAGCTCCTACAATGAGCAGTTCTTC.

The chain is built from TRBV7-6 and TRBJ2-5, with 8 bases that match TRBD2. Germline-derived CDR1 and CDR2 are SGHVS and FNYEAQ. V gave up 7 bases and J gave up 5 bases; unmatched junction bases: 21. The CDR3 loop spans 18 amino acids. The CDR3 DNA reads TGTGCCAGCATCCTCGGGAGGTGGGCGGGAGGTCGGAAGGAGACCCAGTACTTC. Translation gives CASILGRWAGGRKETQYF.

This clone was observed a few times. The chain uses TRBV11-2 and TRBJ1-2; 9 bases map to TRBD1. V dropped 4 bases and J dropped 8; count of bases not matched to a gene: 20. CDR3 length equals 18 residues. Germline CDR1 and CDR2: SGHAT and FQNNGV. DNA for the CDR3: TGTGCCAGCAGCTCCCCCTCGTGGACAGGGGATTCGGGATGGGGCTACACCTTC. Translated, it gives CASSSPSWTGDSGWGYTF. The full variable domain, with the rest looked up from reference TRBV11-2 and TRBJ1-2, is EAGVAQSPRYKIIEKRQSVAFWCNPISGHATLYWYQQILGQGPKLLIQFQNNGVVDDSQLPKDRFSAERLKGVDSTLKIQPAKLEDSAVYLCASSSPSWTGDSGWGYTFGSGTRLTVV.

This chain uses TRBV2 with TRBJ2-2; tentative D call: TRBD1 (7 bases). The germline V and J ends were trimmed by 10 bases and 5 bases, with 11 bases remaining between them. The length of the CDR3 is 12 residues. Germline CDR1 SNHLY, CDR2 FYNNEI. For the CDR3, the DNA is TGTGCCACCAGGGGGGTGACCGGGGAGCTGTTTTTT. Its translation is CATRGVTGELFF.

The rearrangement joins TRBV7-9 to TRBJ2-1, with D possibly being TRBD2 (5 bases). The length of the CDR3 is 15 residues. Trimming shortened V by 2 bases and J by 7 bases, and 15 bases separated the two germline ends. CDR1 is SEHNR, CDR2 FQNEAQ, per germline (reference sequence). The CDR3 region is CASSLPWTLGNEQFF. For the CDR3, the DNA is TGTGCCAGCAGCTTACCCTGGACTCTCGGGAATGAGCAGTTCTTC.

This clone was detected only once. CDR3 residues: CASSEYFGGPLGREQFF. In DNA form, the CDR3 reads TGTGCCAGCAGTGAATACTTTGGGGGCCCTCTGGGGAGGGAGCAGTTCTTC. This chain links TRBV25-1 with TRBJ2-1; D tentatively reads TRBD1 or TRBD2 (6 bases each). CDR3 length: 17 residues. Germline V gene data show CDR1 as MGHDK and CDR2 as SYGVNS. Trimming left V 0 bases short and J 10 bases short, with 22 bases between.